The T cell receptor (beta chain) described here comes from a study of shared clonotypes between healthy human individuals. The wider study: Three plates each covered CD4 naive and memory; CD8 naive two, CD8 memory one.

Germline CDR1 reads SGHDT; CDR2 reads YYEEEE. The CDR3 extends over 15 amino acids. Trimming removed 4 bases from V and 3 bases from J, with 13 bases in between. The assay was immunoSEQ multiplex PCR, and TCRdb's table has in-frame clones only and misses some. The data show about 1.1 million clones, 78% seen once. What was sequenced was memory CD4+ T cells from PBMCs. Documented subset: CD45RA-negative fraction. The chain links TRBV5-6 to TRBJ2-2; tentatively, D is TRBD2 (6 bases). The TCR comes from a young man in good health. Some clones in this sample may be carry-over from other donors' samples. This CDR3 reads CASSRPGTHTGELFF. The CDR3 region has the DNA TGTGCCAGCAGCCGACCCGGGACTCACACCGGGGAGCTGTTTTTT.